The clone carrying this T cell receptor (beta chain) was seen repeatedly, ten times or more. The antigen is unknown. These data are taken from a study of response to subunit inactivated influenza vaccine. TCRdb recomputed calls from the RT-PCR reads with MiXCR, one row per CDR3 protein. The sample records 550,000 to 650,000 distinct CDR3 sequences, roughly 10% being singletons. Whole-study findings and limits: The authors suggested that few new T cells are recruited per seasonal influenza vaccination.

Trimming removed 0 bases from V and 2 bases from J, with 12 bases in between. The germline gives CDR1 ENHRY, CDR2 SYGVKD. The CDR3 runs to 16 residues. The chain recombines TRBV10-3 with TRBJ2-3; TRBD2 might be the D (6 bases). This TCR was recovered from a man between 50 and 59 years old who received an inactivated influenza vaccine. The sample consisted of PBMCs from blood, taken on the day of vaccination. The CDR3 is CAISESGGASTDTQYF. CDR3 nucleotides: TGTGCCATCAGTGAGTCGGGCGGGGCCTCCACAGATACGCAGTATTTT.